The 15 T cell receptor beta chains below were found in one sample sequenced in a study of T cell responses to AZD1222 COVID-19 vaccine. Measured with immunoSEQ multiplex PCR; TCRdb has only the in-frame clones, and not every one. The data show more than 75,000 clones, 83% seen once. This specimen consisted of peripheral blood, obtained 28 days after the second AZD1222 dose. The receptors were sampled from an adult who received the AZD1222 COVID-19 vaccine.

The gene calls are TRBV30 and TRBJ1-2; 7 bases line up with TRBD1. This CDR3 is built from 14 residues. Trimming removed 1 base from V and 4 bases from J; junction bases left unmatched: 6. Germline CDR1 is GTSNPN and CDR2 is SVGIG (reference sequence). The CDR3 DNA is TGTGCCTGGAGTGAACAGGGGATAGGCTATGGCTACACCTTC. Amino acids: CAWSEQGIGYGYTF.

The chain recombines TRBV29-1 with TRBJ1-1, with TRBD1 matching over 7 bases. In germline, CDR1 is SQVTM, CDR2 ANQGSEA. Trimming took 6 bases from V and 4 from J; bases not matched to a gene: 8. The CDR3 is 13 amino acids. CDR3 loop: CSVVGQTPTEAFF. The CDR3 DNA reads TGCAGCGTAGTGGGACAGACCCCCACTGAAGCTTTCTTT.

CDR3 loop: CASSLGLAPYEQYF. DNA for the CDR3: TGTGCCAGCAGCTTAGGACTAGCGCCCTACGAGCAGTACTTC. V is TRBV7-2 and J is TRBJ2-7, with 8 bases aligning to TRBD2. This CDR3 comprises 14 residues. Germline CDR1 SGHTA, CDR2 FQGNSA. The junction had 1 base not matched to a gene; V was cut back by 1 base and J by 2 bases.

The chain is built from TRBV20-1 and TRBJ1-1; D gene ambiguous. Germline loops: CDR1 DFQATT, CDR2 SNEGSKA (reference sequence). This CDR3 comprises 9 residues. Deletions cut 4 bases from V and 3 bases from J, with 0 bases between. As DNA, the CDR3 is TGCAGTGCTAACACTGAAGCTTTCTTT. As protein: CSANTEAFF.

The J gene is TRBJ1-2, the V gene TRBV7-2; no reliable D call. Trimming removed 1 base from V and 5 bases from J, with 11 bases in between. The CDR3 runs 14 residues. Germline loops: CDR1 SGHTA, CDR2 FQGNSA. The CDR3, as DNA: TGTGCCAGCAGCTTAGTGAATGGCGGTTATGGCTACACCTTC. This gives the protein CASSLVNGGYGYTF. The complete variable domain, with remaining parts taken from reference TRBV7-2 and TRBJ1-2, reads GAGVSQSPSNKVTEKGKDVELRCDPISGHTALYWYRQSLGQGLEFLIYFQGNSAPDKSGLPSDRFSAERTGGSVSTLTIQRTQQEDSAVYLCASSLVNGGYGYTFGSGTRLTVV.

The CDR3 region has the DNA TGTGCCAGCTCACCAACGGCGGGAGTAAACGAGCAGTACTTC. Translated: CASSPTAGVNEQYF. The rearrangement uses TRBV18 and TRBJ2-7; 7 bases map to TRBD2. The CDR3 extends over 14 amino acids. Looked up from germline, CDR1 is KGHSH and CDR2 is LQKENI. Losses at the gene ends were 2 bases for V and 5 bases for J; bases not matched to a gene: 6.

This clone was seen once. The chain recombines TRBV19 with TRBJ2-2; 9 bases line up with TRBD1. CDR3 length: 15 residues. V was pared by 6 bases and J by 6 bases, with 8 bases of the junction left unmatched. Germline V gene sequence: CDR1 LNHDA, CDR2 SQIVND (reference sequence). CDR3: CASSDGQGSSGELFF. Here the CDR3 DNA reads TGTGCCAGTAGCGATGGACAGGGGTCGTCCGGGGAGCTGTTTTTT. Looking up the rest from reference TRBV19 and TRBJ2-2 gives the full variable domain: DGGITQSPKYLFRKEGQNVTLSCEQNLNHDAMYWYRQDPGQGLRLIYYSQIVNDFQKGDIAEGYSVSREKKESFPLTVTSAQKNPTAFYLCASSDGQGSSGELFFGEGSRLTVL.

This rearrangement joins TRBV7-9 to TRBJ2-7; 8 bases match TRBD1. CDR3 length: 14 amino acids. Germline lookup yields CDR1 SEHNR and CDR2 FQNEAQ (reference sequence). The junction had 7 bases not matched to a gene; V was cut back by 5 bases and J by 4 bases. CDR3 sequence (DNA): TGTGCCAGCAGCCCTAGGACAGGGTTATACGAGCAGTACTTC. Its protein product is CASSPRTGLYEQYF.

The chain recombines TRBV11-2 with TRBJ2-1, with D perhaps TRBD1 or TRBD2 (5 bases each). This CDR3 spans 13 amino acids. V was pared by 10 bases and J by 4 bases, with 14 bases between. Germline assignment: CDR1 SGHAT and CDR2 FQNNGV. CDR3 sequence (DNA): TGTGCCATCGCGAGGGGATTATACAATGAGCAGTTCTTC. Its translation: CAIARGLYNEQFF.

The CDR3 coding sequence is TGTGCCAGCAGCCAGGATACCCGACTAGCGGGAGGGTACGAGCAGTACTTC. Encoded protein: CASSQDTRLAGGYEQYF. V is TRBV7-9 and J is TRBJ2-7, with 14 bases identical to TRBD2. Germline V gene sequence: CDR1 SEHNR, CDR2 FQNEAQ (reference sequence). This CDR3 has 17 amino acids. Losses at the gene ends were 5 bases for V and 4 bases for J; bases not matched to a gene: 10.

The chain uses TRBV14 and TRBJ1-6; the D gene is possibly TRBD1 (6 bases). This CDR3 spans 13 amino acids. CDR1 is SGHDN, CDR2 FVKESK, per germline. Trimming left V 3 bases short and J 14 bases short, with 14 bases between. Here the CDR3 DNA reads TGTGCCAGCAGCCACCCCGGAGGGGGGTCCCTCCACTTT. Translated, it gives CASSHPGGGSLHF.

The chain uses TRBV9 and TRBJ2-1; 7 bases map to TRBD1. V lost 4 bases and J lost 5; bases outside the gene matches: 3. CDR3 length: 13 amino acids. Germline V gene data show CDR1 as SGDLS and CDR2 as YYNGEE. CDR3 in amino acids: CASSLDRDNEQFF. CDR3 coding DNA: TGTGCCAGCAGCCTTGACAGGGACAATGAGCAGTTCTTC.

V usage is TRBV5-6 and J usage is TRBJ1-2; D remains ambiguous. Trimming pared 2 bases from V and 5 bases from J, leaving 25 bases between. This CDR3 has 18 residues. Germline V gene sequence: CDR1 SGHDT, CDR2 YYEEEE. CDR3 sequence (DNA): TGTGCCAGCAGCTTTACCTTTGACGGAACCTCTATTAAATATGGCTACACCTTC. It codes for CASSFTFDGTSIKYGYTF.

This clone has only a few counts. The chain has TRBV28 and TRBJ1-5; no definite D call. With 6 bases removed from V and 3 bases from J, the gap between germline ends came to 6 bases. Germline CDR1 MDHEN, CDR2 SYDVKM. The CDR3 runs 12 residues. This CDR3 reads CASSQSNQPQHF. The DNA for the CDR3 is TGTGCCAGCAGCCAATCCAATCAGCCCCAGCATTTT.

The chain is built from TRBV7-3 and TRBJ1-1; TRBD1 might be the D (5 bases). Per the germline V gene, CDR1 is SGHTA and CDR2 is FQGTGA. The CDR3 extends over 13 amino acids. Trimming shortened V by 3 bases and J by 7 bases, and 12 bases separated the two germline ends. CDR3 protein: CASSFRQGGEAFF. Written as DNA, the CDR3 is TGTGCCAGCAGCTTTCGTCAGGGCGGTGAAGCTTTCTTT. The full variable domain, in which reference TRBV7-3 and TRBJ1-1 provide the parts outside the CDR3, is GAGVSQTPSNKVTEKGKYVELRCDPISGHTALYWYRQSLGQGPEFLIYFQGTGAADDSGLPNDRFFAVRPEGSVSTLKIQRTERGDSAVYLCASSFRQGGEAFFGQGTRLTVV.